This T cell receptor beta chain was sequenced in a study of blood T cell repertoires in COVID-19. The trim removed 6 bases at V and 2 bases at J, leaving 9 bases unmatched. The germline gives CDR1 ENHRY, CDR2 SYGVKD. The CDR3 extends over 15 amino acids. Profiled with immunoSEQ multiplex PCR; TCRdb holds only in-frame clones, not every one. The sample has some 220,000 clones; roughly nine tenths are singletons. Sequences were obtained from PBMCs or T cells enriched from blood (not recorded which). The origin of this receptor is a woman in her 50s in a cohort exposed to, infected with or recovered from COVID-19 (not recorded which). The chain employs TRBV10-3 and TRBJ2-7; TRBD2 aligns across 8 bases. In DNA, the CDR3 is TGTGCCATCAGCCCCCCCGGGACTAGGACCTACGAGCAGTACTTC. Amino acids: CAISPPGTRTYEQYF.